This T cell receptor (beta chain) came from a study of preoperative IRX-2 immunotherapy in early breast cancer. Sequencing was performed with immunoSEQ multiplex PCR; in TCRdb, only in-frame clones are kept and a portion is missing. The sample has 90,000 to 100,000 clones; around 86% are singletons. Treatment denoted: preoperative locoregional IRX-2 cytokine immunotherapy. Samples came from a phase Ib trial of preoperative locoregional IRX-2 cytokine immunotherapy. With 6 bases removed from V and 6 bases from J, the gap between germline ends came to 12 bases. Germline V CDR1 and CDR2: SQVTM, ANQGSEA. The CDR3 loop spans 12 amino acids.

The V gene is TRBV29-1, the J gene TRBJ2-1; D remains unclear. Here the sequenced sample was tumor tissue, taken after IRX-2 immunotherapy. The clonotype originates from a human donor with breast cancer. This CDR3 reads CSVPGPSNEQFF. DNA for the CDR3: TGCAGCGTGCCAGGACCCTCCAATGAGCAGTTCTTC.